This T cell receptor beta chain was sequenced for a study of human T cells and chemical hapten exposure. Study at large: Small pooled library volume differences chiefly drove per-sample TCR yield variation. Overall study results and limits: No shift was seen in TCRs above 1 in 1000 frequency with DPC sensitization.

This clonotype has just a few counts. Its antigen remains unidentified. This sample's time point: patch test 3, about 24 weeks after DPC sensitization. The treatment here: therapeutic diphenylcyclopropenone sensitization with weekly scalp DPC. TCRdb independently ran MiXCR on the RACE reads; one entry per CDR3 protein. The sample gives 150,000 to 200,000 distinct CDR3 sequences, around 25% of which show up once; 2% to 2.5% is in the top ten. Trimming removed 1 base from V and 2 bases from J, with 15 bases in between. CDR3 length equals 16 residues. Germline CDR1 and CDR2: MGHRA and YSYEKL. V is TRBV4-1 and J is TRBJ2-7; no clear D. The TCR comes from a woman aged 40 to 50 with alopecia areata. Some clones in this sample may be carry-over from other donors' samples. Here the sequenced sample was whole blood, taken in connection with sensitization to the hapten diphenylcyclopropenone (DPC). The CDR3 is CASSQAPRSPTYEQYF. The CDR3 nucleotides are TGCGCCAGCAGCCAAGCACCGAGGAGCCCAACCTACGAGCAGTACTTC.